This entry lists 20 T cell receptor beta chains sequenced from one sample in a study of OX40 agonist ivuxolimab in advanced cancers. The data were produced by immunoSEQ multiplex PCR, yet TCRdb's version contains in-frame clones alone and is incomplete. The data hold around 80,000 clones, with roughly 87% observed a single time. Sequenced here: CD4+ or CD8+ T cells sorted from blood, sampled in a trial of the OX40 agonist ivuxolimab. The receptors here all came from an adult with an advanced solid tumor such as melanoma, head and neck, liver or kidney cancer.

The V call is TRBV7-3, the J call TRBJ2-5; 10 bases align to TRBD1. Trimming cost V 2 bases and J 5 bases; bases outside gene matches: 8. The CDR3 covers 16 residues. Germline V gene sequence: CDR1 SGHTA, CDR2 FQGTGA. As DNA, the CDR3 is TGTGCCAGCAGCTTACCCCGACAGGGGGCGAGGGAGACCCAGTACTTC. Translated, it gives CASSLPRQGARETQYF. Drawing the rest from reference TRBV7-3 and TRBJ2-5, the complete variable domain is GAGVSQTPSNKVTEKGKYVELRCDPISGHTALYWYRQSLGQGPEFLIYFQGTGAADDSGLPNDRFFAVRPEGSVSTLKIQRTERGDSAVYLCASSLPRQGARETQYFGPGTRLLVL.

The rearrangement links TRBV4-2 to TRBJ1-3; D possibly corresponds to TRBD1 (5 bases). The CDR3 loop spans 14 amino acids. From germline, CDR1 is LGHNA and CDR2 YNFKEQ. The V and J ends lost 4 bases and 2 bases respectively, with 9 bases between them. CDR3 residues: CASSRGVAGNTIYF. The CDR3 DNA follows: TGTGCCAGCAGCCGAGGGGTGGCTGGAAACACCATATATTTT.

The gene calls are TRBV11-3 and TRBJ2-1; 11 positions agree with TRBD1. The V gene end was trimmed by 5 bases and the J gene end by 8 bases; junction bases not matched to a gene: 2. This CDR3 spans 13 amino acids. The germline CDR1 and CDR2 sequences are SGHNT and YENEEA. As DNA, the CDR3 is TGTGCCAGCAGCCCGGGACAGGGGGATGAGCAGTTCTTC. It specifies CASSPGQGDEQFF.

The chain carries TRBV13 and TRBJ1-6, with D possibly being TRBD1 (5 bases). The germline V gene has CDR1 PRHDT and CDR2 FYEKMQ (reference sequence). The CDR3 is 12 residues long. V dropped 3 bases and J dropped 10 bases, with 7 bases sitting between them. The CDR3 DNA reads TGTGCCAGCAGCTTGGGGGGATCACCCCTCCACTTT. Its protein product is CASSLGGSPLHF. Full variable domain (outside the CDR3, taken from reference TRBV13 and TRBJ1-6): AAGVIQSPRHLIKEKRETATLKCYPIPRHDTVYWYQQGPGQDPQFLISFYEKMQSDKGSIPDRFSAQQFSDYHSELNMSSLELGDSALYFCASSLGGSPLHFGNGTRLTVT.

Worth noting for this clone: The sample holds other DNA sequences that translate to the same CDR3. This chain joins TRBV19 and TRBJ1-5; TRBD1 matches 7 bases. Per the germline V gene, CDR1 is LNHDA and CDR2 is SQIVND (reference sequence). Trimming cost V 3 bases and J 8 bases; bases outside gene matches: 7. The CDR3 is 14 residues long. The CDR3 is CASSMGTAREPQHF. The DNA for the CDR3 is TGTGCCAGTAGTATGGGGACAGCCCGGGAGCCCCAGCATTTT.

The V gene is TRBV7-8, the J gene TRBJ2-2; 10 bases map to TRBD1. The V segment lost 0 bases and the J segment 5 bases; nucleotides outside the gene matches: 3. The CDR3 runs 16 residues. Germline V CDR1 and CDR2: SGHVS, FQNEAQ. CDR3 protein: CASSLAGTGVTGELFF. In DNA, the CDR3 is TGTGCCAGCAGCTTAGCTGGGACAGGGGTTACCGGGGAGCTGTTTTTT.

This clone appeared a single time. Written as DNA, the CDR3 is TGTGCCAGCAGTTTATCCCCCCCTGCCGGGACAGGACTCTCCTACGAGCAGTACTTC. Protein product: CASSLSPPAGTGLSYEQYF. This chain connects TRBV27 to TRBJ2-7; TRBD1 matches at 8 bases. The V segment lost 0 bases and the J segment 0 bases; nucleotides outside the gene matches: 13. CDR1 is MNHEY, CDR2 SMNVEV, per germline (reference sequence). CDR3 length: 19 amino acids.

The chain links TRBV5-1 to TRBJ2-7, with 8 positions matching TRBD1. Germline V CDR1 and CDR2: SGHRS, YFSETQ. The V gene end was trimmed by 0 bases and the J gene end by 4 bases; junction bases not matched to a gene: 9. This CDR3 has 16 amino acids. The CDR3 region is CASSLGAGGSRYEQYF. The CDR3 region has the DNA TGCGCCAGCAGCTTGGGGGCAGGGGGCAGTAGGTACGAGCAGTACTTC. Using reference TRBV5-1 and TRBJ2-7 for the parts outside the CDR3, the full variable domain is KAGVTQTPRYLIKTRGQQVTLSCSPISGHRSVSWYQQTPGQGLQFLFEYFSETQRNKGNFPGRFSGRQFSNSRSEMNVSTLELGDSALYLCASSLGAGGSRYEQYFGPGTRLTVT.

The chain recombines TRBV19 with TRBJ2-1; maybe TRBD2 (6 bases). In germline, CDR1 is LNHDA, CDR2 SQIVND (reference sequence). This CDR3 contains 13 residues. V was trimmed by 1 base and J by 10 bases, leaving 11 bases between them. The chain's CDR3 is CASSIGQGGEQFF. CDR3 coding DNA: TGTGCCAGTAGTATAGGGCAGGGAGGCGAGCAGTTCTTC.

This clone was counted a single time. The chain links TRBV5-1 to TRBJ2-6; D not certain. V was clipped by 5 bases and J by 1 base, with 4 bases between them. Germline V gene data show CDR1 as SGHRS and CDR2 as YFSETQ. This CDR3 comprises 13 residues. The CDR3 region has the DNA TGCGCCAGCAGAGAGTCTGGGGCCAACGTCCTGACTTTC. Translated, it gives CASRESGANVLTF.

The table lists this clone with a count of one. The chain joins TRBV2 to TRBJ1-4, with D possibly being TRBD1 (6 bases). V lost 6 bases, J lost 10 bases, and 12 bases lay in between. The CDR3 is 12 amino acids. CDR1 is SNHLY and CDR2 is FYNNEI in the germline V gene. CDR3 nucleotide sequence: TGTGCCAGCAGCCGGACAGTTCCAAAACTGTTTTTT. It encodes CASSRTVPKLFF.

This chain uses TRBV6-1 with TRBJ1-1; D is ambiguous. This CDR3 is 12 amino acids long. Trimming stripped 1 base from V and 11 bases from J, with 11 bases between. The V gene's germline CDR1 is MNHNS and CDR2 SASEGT. CDR3 DNA sequence: TGTGCCAGCAGTGAAGGGAGGGAGTGGGCTTTCTTT. Translating it yields CASSEGREWAFF.

This chain joins TRBV19 and TRBJ1-6; D is unresolved. CDR1 and CDR2 (germline): LNHDA, SQIVND (reference sequence). CDR3 size: 13 residues. Trimming left V 11 bases short and J 7 bases short, with 15 bases between. CDR3 in DNA: TGTGCCTCCTCAGAAAGCGGAAATTCACCCCTCCACTTT. Its translation: CASSESGNSPLHF.

This chain uses TRBV19 with TRBJ1-4, with 8 nucleotides matching TRBD1. Germline V CDR1 and CDR2: LNHDA, SQIVND (reference sequence). CDR3 length: 15 residues. V was pared by 6 bases and J by 5 bases, with 8 bases of the junction left unmatched. This chain's CDR3 is CASSPTGTGNEKLFF. In nucleotides, the CDR3 is TGTGCCAGTAGCCCAACCGGGACAGGAAATGAAAAACTGTTTTTT. Variable domain in full (rest from reference TRBV19 and TRBJ1-4): DGGITQSPKYLFRKEGQNVTLSCEQNLNHDAMYWYRQDPGQGLRLIYYSQIVNDFQKGDIAEGYSVSREKKESFPLTVTSAQKNPTAFYLCASSPTGTGNEKLFFGSGTQLSVL.

The rearrangement uses TRBV6-4 and TRBJ1-2; 10 nucleotides align to TRBD1. The CDR3 runs 15 residues. CDR1 is MRHNA, CDR2 SNTAGT, per germline. Trimming removed 0 bases from V and 6 bases from J; junction bases left unmatched: 4. For the CDR3, the DNA is TGTGCCAGCAGTGACTCAGCCGGGACAGGGGATGGCTACACCTTC. This encodes CASSDSAGTGDGYTF.

The chain recombines TRBV20-1 with TRBJ2-5, with D perhaps matching TRBD2 (5 bases). CDR3 size: 11 residues. The V and J ends lost 7 bases and 6 bases respectively, with 12 bases between them. CDR1 is DFQATT and CDR2 is SNEGSKA in the germline V gene (reference sequence). The CDR3 nucleotides are TGCAGTGGGACTTGGAGTCAGACCCAGTACTTC. It is translated as CSGTWSQTQYF.

The chain uses TRBV6-1 and TRBJ2-3; the D call may be TRBD1 or TRBD2 (5 bases each). This CDR3 region has 15 residues. Germline-derived CDR1 and CDR2 are MNHNS and SASEGT. Trimming stripped 0 bases from V and 15 bases from J, with 22 bases between. The CDR3 DNA reads TGTGCCAGCAGTGAAGCGGTCACTAGGGGTTTAAGTTCATATTTT. Translation: CASSEAVTRGLSSYF.

The chain combines TRBV5-1 with TRBJ1-2; tentatively, D is TRBD1 (5 bases). V lost 6 bases, J lost 8 bases, and 14 bases lay in between. This CDR3 contains 12 residues. Germline CDR1 reads SGHRS; CDR2 reads YFSETQ. In DNA form, the CDR3 reads TGCGCCAGCACCCCGGGGGGGAGAGGCTACACCTTC. Translated, it gives CASTPGGRGYTF.

V usage is TRBV7-3 and J usage is TRBJ2-6, with D unclear. V lost 2 bases and J lost 2, with 4 bases in between. Germline lookup yields CDR1 SGHTA and CDR2 FQGTGA. This CDR3 has 14 amino acids. The CDR3 coding sequence is TGTGCCAGCAGCTTAGGGACTGGGGCCAACGTCCTGACTTTC. It is translated as CASSLGTGANVLTF.

This clone was observed a single time. The rearrangement uses TRBV5-8 and TRBJ1-5; 7 bases are shared with TRBD1. With V trimmed by 5 bases and J by 0 bases, 8 bases remained unmatched. In germline, CDR1 is SGHTS, CDR2 YDEGEE. CDR3 length equals 16 residues. Here the CDR3 DNA reads TGTGCCAGCAGTAATCCGACAGGGATTAGCAATCAGCCCCAGCATTTT. Translation: CASSNPTGISNQPQHF.